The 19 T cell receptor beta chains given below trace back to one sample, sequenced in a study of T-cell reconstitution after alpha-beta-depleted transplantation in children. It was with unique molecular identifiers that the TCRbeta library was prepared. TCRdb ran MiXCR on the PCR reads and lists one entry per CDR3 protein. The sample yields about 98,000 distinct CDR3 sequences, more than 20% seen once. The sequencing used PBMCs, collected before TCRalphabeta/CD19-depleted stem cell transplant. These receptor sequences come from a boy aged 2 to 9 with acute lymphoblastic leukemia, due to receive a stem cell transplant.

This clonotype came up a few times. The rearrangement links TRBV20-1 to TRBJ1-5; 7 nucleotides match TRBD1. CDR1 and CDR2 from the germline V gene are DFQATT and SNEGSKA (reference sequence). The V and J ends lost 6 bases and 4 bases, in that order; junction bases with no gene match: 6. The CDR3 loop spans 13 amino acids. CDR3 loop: CSAEGQRNQPQHF. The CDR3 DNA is TGCAGTGCGGAGGGACAGCGAAATCAGCCCCAGCATTTT.

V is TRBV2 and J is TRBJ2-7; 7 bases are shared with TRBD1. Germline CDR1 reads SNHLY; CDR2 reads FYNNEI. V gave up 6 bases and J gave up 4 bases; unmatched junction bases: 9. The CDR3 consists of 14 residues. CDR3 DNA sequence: TGTGCCAGCAGGGACAGGCCTCCGAGTTACGAGCAGTACTTC. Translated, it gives CASRDRPPSYEQYF.

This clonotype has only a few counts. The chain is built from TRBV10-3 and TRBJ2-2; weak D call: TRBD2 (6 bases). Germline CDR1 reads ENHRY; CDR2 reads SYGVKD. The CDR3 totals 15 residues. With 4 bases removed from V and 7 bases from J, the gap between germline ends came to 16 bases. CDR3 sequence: CAISVDPGVGGELFF. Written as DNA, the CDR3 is TGTGCCATCAGTGTTGATCCGGGGGTAGGCGGGGAGCTGTTTTTT.

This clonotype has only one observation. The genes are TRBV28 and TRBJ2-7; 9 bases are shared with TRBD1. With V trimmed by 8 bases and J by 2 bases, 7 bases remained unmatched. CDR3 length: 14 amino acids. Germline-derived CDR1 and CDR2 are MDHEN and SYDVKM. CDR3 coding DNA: TGTGCCAGCGGTGGGACAGGGAGCACCTACGAGCAGTACTTC. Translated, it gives CASGGTGSTYEQYF. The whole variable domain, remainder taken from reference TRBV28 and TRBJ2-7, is DVKVTQSSRYLVKRTGEKVFLECVQDMDHENMFWYRQDPGLGLRLIYFSYDVKMKEKGDIPEGYSVSREKKERFSLILESASTNQTSMYLCASGGTGSTYEQYFGPGTRLTVT.

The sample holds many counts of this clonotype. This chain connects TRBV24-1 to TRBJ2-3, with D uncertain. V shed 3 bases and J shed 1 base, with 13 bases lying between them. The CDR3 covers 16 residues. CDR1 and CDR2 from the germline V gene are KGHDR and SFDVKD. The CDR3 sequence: CATSDDFRERTDTQYF. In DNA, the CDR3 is TGTGCCACCAGTGATGATTTTCGCGAACGCACAGATACGCAGTATTTT.

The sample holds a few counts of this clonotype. The CDR3 here is CAISLGLAGESSYNEQFF. CDR3 coding DNA: TGTGCCATCAGTTTGGGACTAGCGGGGGAGAGCTCCTACAATGAGCAGTTCTTC. The rearrangement links TRBV10-3 to TRBJ2-1; 14 nucleotides align to TRBD2. The CDR3 runs 18 residues. V dropped 5 bases and J dropped 0; count of bases not matched to a gene: 6. The V gene's germline CDR1 is ENHRY and CDR2 SYGVKD.

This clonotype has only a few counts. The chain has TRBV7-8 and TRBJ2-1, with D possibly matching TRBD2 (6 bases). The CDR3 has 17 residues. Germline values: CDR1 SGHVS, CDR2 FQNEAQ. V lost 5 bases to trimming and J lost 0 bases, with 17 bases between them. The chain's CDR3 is CASSGRLAEGSYNEQFF. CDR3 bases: TGTGCCAGCAGCGGAAGATTAGCGGAGGGCTCCTACAATGAGCAGTTCTTC.

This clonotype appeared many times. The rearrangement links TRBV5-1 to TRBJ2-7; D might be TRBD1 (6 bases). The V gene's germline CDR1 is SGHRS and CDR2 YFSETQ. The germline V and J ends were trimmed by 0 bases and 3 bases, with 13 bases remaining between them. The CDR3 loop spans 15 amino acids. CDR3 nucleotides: TGCGCCAGCAGCTTGGAGGGGGAAACTATCTACGAGCAGTACTTC. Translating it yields CASSLEGETIYEQYF.

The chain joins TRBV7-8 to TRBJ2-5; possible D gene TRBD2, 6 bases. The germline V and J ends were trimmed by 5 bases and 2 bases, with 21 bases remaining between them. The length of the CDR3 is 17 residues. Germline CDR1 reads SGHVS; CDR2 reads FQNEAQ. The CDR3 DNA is TGTGCCAGCAGCGCAGGGACGGGAGTTCCGTCTCAAGAGACCCAGTACTTC. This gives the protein CASSAGTGVPSQETQYF.

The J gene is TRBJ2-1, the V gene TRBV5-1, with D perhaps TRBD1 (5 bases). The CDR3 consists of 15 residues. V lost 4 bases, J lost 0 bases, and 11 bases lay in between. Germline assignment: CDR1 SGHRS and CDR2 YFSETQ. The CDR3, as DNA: TGCGCCAGCAGCGGACGACAGCCCTCCTACAATGAGCAGTTCTTC. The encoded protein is CASSGRQPSYNEQFF.

Here the CDR3 reads CSAPTAGELFF. The CDR3, as DNA: TGCAGTGCCCCCACGGCCGGGGAGCTGTTTTTT. The chain employs TRBV20-1 and TRBJ2-2; unclear D gene. In germline, CDR1 is DFQATT, CDR2 SNEGSKA (reference sequence). V shed 6 bases and J shed 6 bases, with 8 bases lying between them. CDR3 size: 11 residues.

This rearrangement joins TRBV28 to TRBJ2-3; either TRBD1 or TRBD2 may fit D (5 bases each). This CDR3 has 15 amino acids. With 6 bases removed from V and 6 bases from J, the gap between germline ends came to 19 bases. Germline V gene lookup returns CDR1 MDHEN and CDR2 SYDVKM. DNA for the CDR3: TGTGCCAGCAGAATTATGGACACTTGGGGGGATACGCAGTATTTT. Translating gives CASRIMDTWGDTQYF.

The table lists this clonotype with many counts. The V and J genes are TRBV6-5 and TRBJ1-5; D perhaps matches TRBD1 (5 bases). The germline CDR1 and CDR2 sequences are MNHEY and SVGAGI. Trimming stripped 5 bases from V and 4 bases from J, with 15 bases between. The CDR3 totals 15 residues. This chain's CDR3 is CASSPRGGLNQPQHF. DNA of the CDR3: TGTGCCAGCAGTCCTCGGGGGGGGTTAAATCAGCCCCAGCATTTT.

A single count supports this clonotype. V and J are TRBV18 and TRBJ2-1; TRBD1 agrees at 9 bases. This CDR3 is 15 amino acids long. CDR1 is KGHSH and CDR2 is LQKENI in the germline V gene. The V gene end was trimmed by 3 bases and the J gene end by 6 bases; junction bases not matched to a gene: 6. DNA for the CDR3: TGTGCCAGCTCACCCGGGACAGGGAACACCAATGAGCAGTTCTTC. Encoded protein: CASSPGTGNTNEQFF.

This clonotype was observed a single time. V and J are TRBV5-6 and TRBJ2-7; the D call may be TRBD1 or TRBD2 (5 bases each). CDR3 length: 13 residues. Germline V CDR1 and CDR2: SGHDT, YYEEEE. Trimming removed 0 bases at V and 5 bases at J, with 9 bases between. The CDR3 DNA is TGTGCCAGCAGCTTGGGGGGGACCCACGAGCAGTACTTC. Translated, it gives CASSLGGTHEQYF.

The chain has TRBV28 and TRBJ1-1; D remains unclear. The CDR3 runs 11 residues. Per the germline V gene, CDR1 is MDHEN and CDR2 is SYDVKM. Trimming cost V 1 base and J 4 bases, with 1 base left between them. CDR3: CASSLSTEAFF. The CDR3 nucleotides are TGTGCCAGCAGTTTATCCACTGAAGCTTTCTTT.

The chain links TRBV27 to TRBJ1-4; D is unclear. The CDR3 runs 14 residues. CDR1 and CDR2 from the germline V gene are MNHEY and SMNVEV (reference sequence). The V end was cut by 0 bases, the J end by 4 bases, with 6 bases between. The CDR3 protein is CASSLSGLNEKLFF. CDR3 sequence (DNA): TGTGCCAGCAGTTTATCAGGGCTTAATGAAAAACTGTTTTTT.

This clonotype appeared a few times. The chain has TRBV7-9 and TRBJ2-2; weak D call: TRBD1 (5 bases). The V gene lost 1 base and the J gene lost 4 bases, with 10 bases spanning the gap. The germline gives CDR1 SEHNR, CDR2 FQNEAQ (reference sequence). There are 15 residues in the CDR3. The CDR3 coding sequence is TGTGCCAGCAGCTTAGACAGGTCGATCACCGGGGAGCTGTTTTTT. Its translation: CASSLDRSITGELFF.

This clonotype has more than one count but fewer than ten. The CDR3 region has the DNA TGCGCCAGCAGCTTGAAAACGGAGGGGTCCAATGAGCAGTTCTTC. It encodes CASSLKTEGSNEQFF. The chain is built from TRBV5-1 and TRBJ2-1; a weak D match, TRBD2 (6 bases). The germline V gene encodes CDR1 SGHRS and CDR2 YFSETQ. The V and J ends lost 1 base and 6 bases respectively, with 14 bases between them. The CDR3 has 15 residues.